Listed here are 28 T cell receptor beta chains from one sample, sequenced in a study of blood T cells in healthy people across ages. The second PCR ran about 6 to 11 cycles with a sample-barcoded 5' primer and J-beta primers. A single record per CDR3 protein comes from TCRdb applying MiXCR to the 5' RACE reads. The sample carries roughly 410,000 distinct CDR3 sequences, more than 45% recorded once. Source material: blood. These receptors originate from a man aged 55 to 70 in good health.

The V call is TRBV29-1, the J call TRBJ2-3; 14 bases map to TRBD2. Trimming cost V 0 bases and J 1 base; bases outside gene matches: 6. The CDR3 consists of 18 residues. Germline-derived CDR1 and CDR2 are SQVTM and ANQGSEA. CDR3: CSVEDPWGLAGGTDTQYF. The DNA for the CDR3 is TGCAGCGTTGAAGATCCCTGGGGACTAGCGGGGGGCACAGATACGCAGTATTTT.

The V gene is TRBV29-1, the J gene TRBJ2-7, with TRBD1 identical over 10 bases. The CDR3 is 16 residues long. V dropped 6 bases and J dropped 3; count of bases not matched to a gene: 14. Germline CDR1 SQVTM, CDR2 ANQGSEA. CDR3 region: CSVELGPGQGLYEQYF. Here the CDR3 DNA reads TGCAGCGTCGAATTGGGTCCGGGACAGGGGCTCTACGAGCAGTACTTC.

For this clonotype: At one boundary the junction diverges from the germline segment, which might be a read error. V usage is TRBV28 and J usage is TRBJ2-3; 7 bases align to TRBD2. The germline V gene encodes CDR1 MDHEN and CDR2 SYDVKM. The CDR3 runs to 15 residues. In DNA, the CDR3 is TGTGCCAGCAGTCCTCAGACGACTAGCACAGAGACGCAGTATTTT. It codes for CASSPQTTSTETQYF.

This chain connects TRBV6-4 to TRBJ2-6, with D possibly TRBD2 on 5 matching bases. The CDR3 has 16 amino acids. V was clipped by 4 bases and J by 2 bases, with 12 bases between them. CDR1 and CDR2 from the germline V gene are MRHNA and SNTAGT. CDR3 residues: CASSVTRGPGANVLTF. In DNA, the CDR3 is TGTGCCAGCAGTGTAACAAGAGGGCCTGGGGCCAACGTCCTGACTTTC.

The gene calls are TRBV20-1 and TRBJ2-3; 13 bases are shared with TRBD2. CDR1 is DFQATT, CDR2 SNEGSKA, per germline (reference sequence). The junction had 12 bases not matched to a gene; V was cut back by 0 bases and J by 6 bases. The CDR3 consists of 18 residues. Written as DNA, the CDR3 is TGCAGTGCTAGAGATCGAACTAGCGGGGGGGCCAGGTTGGATACGCAGTATTTT. Amino acid sequence: CSARDRTSGGARLDTQYF.

In its sample, this clonotype was seen once. V gene TRBV28 combines with J gene TRBJ2-7; TRBD2 is a possible D gene (6 bases). CDR3 length: 13 amino acids. V was clipped by 6 bases and J by 4 bases, with 13 bases between them. Germline-derived CDR1 and CDR2 are MDHEN and SYDVKM. The CDR3, as DNA: TGTGCCAGCAGCCCGGTTCGGGGGTACGAGCAGTACTTC. It codes for CASSPVRGYEQYF.

This sequence joins TRBV29-1 and TRBJ2-7; a possible D gene is TRBD2 (5 bases). Germline V gene data show CDR1 as SQVTM and CDR2 as ANQGSEA. The CDR3 spans 12 residues. V was pared by 7 bases and J by 5 bases, with 15 bases between. As DNA, the CDR3 is TGCAGCGCCAAGGGTGGGAGCCACGAGCAGTACTTC. Translation: CSAKGGSHEQYF.

This chain connects TRBV10-3 to TRBJ2-3, with TRBD2 as a possible D gene (6 bases). V lost 4 bases and J lost 3, with 8 bases in between. The germline gives CDR1 ENHRY, CDR2 SYGVKD. The CDR3 has 13 residues. CDR3 in DNA: TGTGCCATCAGTGTTGGGGGGACAGATACGCAGTATTTT. Encoded protein: CAISVGGTDTQYF.

In this sample, this clonotype turned up many times. This chain links TRBV29-1 with TRBJ2-7, with 10 bases lining up with TRBD1. CDR1 and CDR2 (germline): SQVTM, ANQGSEA. The CDR3 covers 14 residues. V lost 5 bases, J lost 4 bases, and 8 bases stayed unmatched. CDR3 protein: CSVLPGQGIYEQYF. The CDR3 nucleotides are TGCAGCGTTCTACCGGGACAGGGGATTTACGAGCAGTACTTC.

This clonotype came up many times. V and J are TRBV2 and TRBJ2-3, with D tentatively TRBD1 (5 bases). This CDR3 has 13 amino acids. The V gene lost 1 base and the J gene lost 4 bases, with 6 bases spanning the gap. From germline, CDR1 is SNHLY and CDR2 FYNNEI. CDR3 residues: CASSEEGADTQYF. As DNA, the CDR3 is TGTGCCAGCAGTGAAGAAGGGGCAGATACGCAGTATTTT.

This clonotype was observed a single time. The conserved final phenylalanine or tryptophan is absent from the CDR3, which likely points to a read error. The CDR3 reads CASSLNPSNQPQHL. The CDR3 DNA sequence: TGTGCCAGCAGCTTAAATCCGTCGAATCAGCCCCAGCATCTT. This chain links TRBV7-2 with TRBJ1-5; D is uncertain. The CDR3 runs to 14 residues. Germline V gene sequence: CDR1 SGHTA, CDR2 FQGNSA. The V and J ends lost 2 bases and 4 bases respectively, with 9 bases between them.

This clonotype showed up just a few times. This sequence joins TRBV20-1 and TRBJ2-5, with 8 bases identical to TRBD2. J was trimmed by 3 bases and V by 1 base; bases with no gene match: 7. This CDR3 is built from 15 residues. Germline CDR1 is DFQATT and CDR2 is SNEGSKA (reference sequence). The CDR3 DNA sequence: TGCAGTGCTAGAGCCCGCGGGCGGGGGGAAGAGACCCAGTACTTC. This encodes CSARARGRGEETQYF.

The chain combines TRBV6-2 or TRBV6-3 with TRBJ1-2, with unresolved D. V lost 6 bases to trimming and J lost 3 bases, with 8 bases between them. The CDR3 has 12 residues. Germline values: CDR1 MNHEY, CDR2 SVGEGT. CDR3 in DNA: TGTGCCAGCAGCGCAGAGGACTATGGCTACACCTTC. Protein: CASSAEDYGYTF.

The chain has TRBV12-3 or TRBV12-4 and TRBJ2-1; D remains unclear. The V end lost 3 bases, the J end lost 7 bases, and 10 bases lay between the germline ends. The CDR3 consists of 13 residues. CDR3 sequence (DNA): TGTGCCAGCAGTTTTGGGGTGGGGAATGAGCAGTTCTTC. This gives the protein CASSFGVGNEQFF.

The chain links TRBV20-1 to TRBJ1-1; D unclear. V lost 5 bases, J lost 1 base, and 8 bases lay in between. Looked up from germline, CDR1 is DFQATT and CDR2 is SNEGSKA (reference sequence). The CDR3 length is 12 residues. The CDR3 reads CSAHLGNTEAFF. The CDR3 DNA is TGCAGTGCTCACTTAGGGAACACTGAAGCTTTCTTT.

The rearrangement links TRBV3-1 to TRBJ2-7; 7 nucleotides match TRBD1. The J call may be wrong; the DNA end is better matched by TRBJ2-5. CDR3 size: 15 residues. CDR1 LGHDT and CDR2 YNNKEL come from the germline V gene (reference sequence). The CDR3 reads CASSHLDRDGETQYF. Here the CDR3 DNA reads TGTGCCAGCAGCCACCTTGACAGGGACGGGGAGACCCAGTACTTC.

The CDR3 loop reads CASGASDWLEETQYF. In DNA form, the CDR3 reads TGCGCCAGCGGAGCGTCGGATTGGCTCGAAGAGACCCAGTACTTC. The V and J genes are TRBV5-1 and TRBJ2-5; D remains ambiguous. Germline CDR1 is SGHRS and CDR2 is YFSETQ. Deletions cut 7 bases from V and 3 bases from J, with 19 bases between. The CDR3 is made up of 15 amino acids.

This clonotype was seen more than once but under ten times. This chain connects TRBV4-3 to TRBJ2-1; 9 positions match TRBD1. The CDR3 has 15 residues. Trimming cost V 3 bases and J 4 bases; bases outside gene matches: 4. Germline-derived CDR1 and CDR2 are LGHNA and YSLEER. The CDR3 reads CASSQDRGPYNEQFF. The CDR3 DNA reads TGCGCCAGCAGCCAGGACAGGGGACCATACAATGAGCAGTTCTTC.

This clonotype was seen repeatedly, ten times or more. The chain carries TRBV20-1 and TRBJ2-3; TRBD2 matches at 10 bases. The CDR3 sequence is 14 residues long. With 7 bases clipped from V and 13 bases from J, the junction kept 17 bases outside the gene matches. Germline lookup yields CDR1 DFQATT and CDR2 SNEGSKA (reference sequence). The CDR3 nucleotides are TGCAGTGTGGGAGTGACGGCTAGCGGGGGTTTAGAGTATTTT. Encoded protein: CSVGVTASGGLEYF.

This clonotype was detected only a few times. J is TRBJ1-1 and V is TRBV28; 7 bases are a match to TRBD1. The CDR3 contains 14 residues. V was clipped by 3 bases and J by 10 bases; unmatched bases: 11. Germline values: CDR1 MDHEN, CDR2 SYDVKM. This chain's CDR3 is CASSFEDRSGRAFF. CDR3 sequence (DNA): TGTGCCAGCAGTTTCGAGGACAGGTCGGGCAGAGCTTTCTTT.

The J gene is TRBJ1-4, the V gene TRBV20-1; D is unresolved. The ends were cut back, 2 bases at V and 8 bases at J, with 18 bases in the middle. This CDR3 comprises 15 residues. In germline, CDR1 is DFQATT, CDR2 SNEGSKA (reference sequence). DNA for the CDR3: TGCAGTGCTAGACCGACGCTTCCCCGAGGGGAAAAACTGTTTTTT. It codes for CSARPTLPRGEKLFF.

The chain links TRBV7-8 to TRBJ2-5; a possible D gene is TRBD2 (5 bases). The DNA matches TRBJ2-7 better at its end, which makes the J call doubtful. The CDR3 covers 15 residues. CDR1 and CDR2 from the germline V gene are SGHVS and FQNEAQ. CDR3 DNA sequence: TGTGCCAGCAGCCCCGTGACGGGATCGGGCTACGAGCAGTACTTC. Amino acid sequence: CASSPVTGSGYEQYF.

V and J are TRBV7-9 and TRBJ2-4; D perhaps matches TRBD2 (6 bases). The CDR3 runs 14 residues. With 4 bases removed from V and 0 bases from J, the gap between germline ends came to 7 bases. Germline V gene sequence: CDR1 SEHNR, CDR2 FQNEAQ (reference sequence). Here the CDR3 DNA reads TGTGCCAGCAGCTGGGACTTAGCCAAAAACATTCAGTACTTC. As protein: CASSWDLAKNIQYF.

The J gene is TRBJ1-1, the V gene TRBV15, with a tentative D call TRBD1 (6 bases). Germline loops: CDR1 LNHNV, CDR2 YYDKDF (reference sequence). The germline V and J ends were trimmed by 4 bases and 2 bases, with 17 bases remaining between them. The CDR3 is made up of 16 amino acids. The CDR3 here is CATSNQPGQFNTEAFF. CDR3 nucleotides: TGTGCCACCAGCAATCAACCGGGACAATTTAACACTGAAGCTTTCTTT.

The gene calls are TRBV5-4 and TRBJ2-3; 12 bases align to TRBD2. CDR1 is SGHNT, CDR2 YYREEE, per germline (reference sequence). The CDR3 covers 16 residues. After removal of 2 bases from V and 5 bases from J, the junction contained 6 bases not matched to a gene. CDR3 DNA: TGTGCCAGCAGCTTAAAGACTAGCGGGAGAGGAGATACGCAGTATTTT. It codes for CASSLKTSGRGDTQYF.

The chain is built from TRBV29-1 and TRBJ2-1; D is ambiguous. V shed 4 bases and J shed 5 bases, with 12 bases lying between them. The germline V gene encodes CDR1 SQVTM and CDR2 ANQGSEA. The CDR3 has 13 residues. The CDR3 sequence is CSVGLQIHNEQFF. The CDR3 DNA sequence: TGCAGCGTTGGTCTTCAGATTCACAATGAGCAGTTCTTC.

This clonotype has only a few counts. This chain uses TRBV9 with TRBJ2-3; D could derive from TRBD1 or TRBD2 (5 bases each). Germline V lookup: CDR1 SGDLS, CDR2 YYNGEE. V shed 0 bases and J shed 3 bases, with 11 bases lying between them. The CDR3 sequence is 15 residues long. CDR3 bases: TGTGCCAGCAGCGTAGCTGCTTGGGGGACAGATACGCAGTATTTT. It is translated as CASSVAAWGTDTQYF.

The rearrangement uses TRBV3-1 and TRBJ2-5; TRBD2 aligns across 13 bases. This CDR3 has 18 amino acids. Trimming at V came to 0 bases and at J to 5 bases, leaving 9 bases not matched to a gene. CDR1 and CDR2 from the germline V gene are LGHDT and YNNKEL (reference sequence). The CDR3 DNA follows: TGTGCCAGCAGCCAAGAGACAGGACTAGCGGGAGCCCGTGAGACCCAGTACTTC. This sequence encodes CASSQETGLAGARETQYF.